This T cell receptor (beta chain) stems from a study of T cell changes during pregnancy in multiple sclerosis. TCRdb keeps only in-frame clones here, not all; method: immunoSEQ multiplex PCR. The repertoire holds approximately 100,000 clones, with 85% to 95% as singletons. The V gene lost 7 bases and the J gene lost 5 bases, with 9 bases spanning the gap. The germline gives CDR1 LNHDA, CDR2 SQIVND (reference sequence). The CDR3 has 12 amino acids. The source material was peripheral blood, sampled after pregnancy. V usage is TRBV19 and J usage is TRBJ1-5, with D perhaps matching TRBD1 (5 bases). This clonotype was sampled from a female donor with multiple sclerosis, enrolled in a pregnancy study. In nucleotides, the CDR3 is TGTGCCAGTAAGGGGCACGATCAGCCCCAGCATTTT. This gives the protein CASKGHDQPQHF.